The 11 T cell receptor beta chains in this list originate from one sample, sequenced in a study of cytomegalovirus exposure and HLA in healthy donors. Vbeta (60) and Jbeta (13) primers were used in the PCR. TCRdb's copy holds only in-frame clones and misses some; the assay was immunoSEQ multiplex PCR. The table shows about 130,000 clones, with under 85% occurring only once. The specimen was PBMCs. These receptors were obtained from a male donor in good health and CMV-seropositive.

This chain connects TRBV6-5 to TRBJ2-1; D not certain. This CDR3 spans 15 amino acids. Trimming removed 5 bases at V and 6 bases at J, with 17 bases between. Per the germline V gene, CDR1 is MNHEY and CDR2 is SVGAGI. The DNA of the CDR3 is TGTGCCAGCAGTGGCCTTGTTGGCCCTCTCAATGAGCAGTTCTTC. The encoded protein is CASSGLVGPLNEQFF.

The genes are TRBV28 and TRBJ2-1, with 9 positions matching TRBD2. V was pared by 3 bases and J by 3 bases, with 3 bases of the junction left unmatched. The germline V gene encodes CDR1 MDHEN and CDR2 SYDVKM. The CDR3 covers 15 residues. The DNA of the CDR3 is TGTGCCAGCAGTTTCGATAGCGGGAGCTACAATGAGCAGTTCTTC. Protein sequence: CASSFDSGSYNEQFF.

The J gene is TRBJ1-2, the V gene TRBV30; D uncertain. Germline V gene data show CDR1 as GTSNPN and CDR2 as SVGIG (reference sequence). CDR3 length: 12 amino acids. Trimming stripped 7 bases from V and 4 bases from J, with 13 bases between. In nucleotides, the CDR3 is TGTGCCTCGATGGAGGGCCCCTATGGCTACACCTTC. Protein: CASMEGPYGYTF.

The sample holds one count of this clone. This chain uses TRBV11-1 with TRBJ2-1; 9 positions match TRBD2. This CDR3 contains 17 residues. After removal of 2 bases from V and 1 base from J, the junction contained 6 bases not matched to a gene. Germline CDR1 is SGHAT and CDR2 is FQDESV (reference sequence). CDR3 in DNA: TGTGCCAGCAGCTTAATTGAGGGACTAGCTTCCTACAATGAGCAGTTCTTC. This encodes CASSLIEGLASYNEQFF.

The V gene is TRBV15, the J gene TRBJ2-1; 9 nucleotides align to TRBD2. The length of the CDR3 is 14 residues. Per the germline V gene, CDR1 is LNHNV and CDR2 is YYDKDF (reference sequence). After removal of 1 base from V and 9 bases from J, the junction contained 4 bases not matched to a gene. The CDR3 is CATSRGGGRGEQFF. CDR3 coding DNA: TGTGCCACCAGCAGAGGCGGCGGGAGGGGTGAGCAGTTCTTC.

The V and J genes are TRBV5-1 and TRBJ2-1; 10 bases match TRBD1. Germline CDR1 is SGHRS and CDR2 is YFSETQ. V dropped 2 bases and J dropped 10; count of bases not matched to a gene: 3. The CDR3 extends over 13 amino acids. CDR3 amino acids: CASSLGQGGEQFF. The CDR3 DNA follows: TGCGCCAGCAGCTTAGGACAGGGGGGCGAGCAGTTCTTC.

The gene calls are TRBV7-2 and TRBJ2-3, with D perhaps TRBD1 (6 bases). Germline CDR1 reads SGHTA; CDR2 reads FQGNSA. Deletions cut 5 bases from V and 3 bases from J, with 9 bases between. The CDR3 is made up of 13 amino acids. CDR3 sequence reads: CASSLQGTDTQYF. CDR3 nucleotides: TGTGCCAGCAGCCTACAGGGTACAGATACGCAGTATTTT. Combining the CDR3 with reference TRBV7-2 and TRBJ2-3 gives the whole variable domain GAGVSQSPSNKVTEKGKDVELRCDPISGHTALYWYRQSLGQGLEFLIYFQGNSAPDKSGLPSDRFSAERTGGSVSTLTIQRTQQEDSAVYLCASSLQGTDTQYFGPGTRLTVL.

The chain carries TRBV6-4 and TRBJ1-6; D is uncertain. Germline V gene lookup returns CDR1 MRHNA and CDR2 SNTAGT. The CDR3 extends over 15 amino acids. The V gene lost 4 bases and the J gene lost 5 bases, with 12 bases spanning the gap. The CDR3 DNA sequence: TGTGCCAGCAGTGTTCACCTACTGGATAATTCACCCCTCCACTTT. Its translation: CASSVHLLDNSPLHF.

The rearrangement links TRBV7-3 to TRBJ2-1, with 7 nucleotides matching TRBD1. The CDR3 has 20 amino acids. V lost 5 bases to trimming and J lost 5 bases; unmatched junction nucleotides: 24. Germline-derived CDR1 and CDR2 are SGHTA and FQGTGA. The CDR3 region is CASSELPPGQQTIKNNEQFF. Written as DNA, the CDR3 is TGTGCCAGCAGCGAACTCCCCCCGGGACAGCAGACCATAAAAAACAATGAGCAGTTCTTC.

The genes are TRBV9 and TRBJ1-3, with D tentatively TRBD1 (5 bases). From germline, CDR1 is SGDLS and CDR2 YYNGEE. Trimming left V 0 bases short and J 4 bases short, with 14 bases between. The CDR3 totals 16 residues. The CDR3 loop is CASSVATSGPGNTIYF. CDR3 nucleotide sequence: TGTGCCAGCAGCGTAGCAACTTCAGGGCCGGGAAACACCATATATTTT.

This clone was detected only once. The chain is built from TRBV2 and TRBJ2-5; 13 bases agree with TRBD2. The J call is uncertain, as TRBJ2-7 better fits the DNA end. Germline V gives CDR1 SNHLY, CDR2 FYNNEI. The CDR3 runs to 17 residues. The CDR3, as DNA: TGTGCCAGCAGTAACGCACGGGGACTAGCGGGGACCTACGAGCAGTACTTC. Its translation: CASSNARGLAGTYEQYF.